This T cell receptor beta chain was identified during a study of blood T cell repertoires in COVID-19. Study at large: Some COVID-19 samples were acute and others convalescent; all came from the United States, Italy and Spain. T cells, B-cell-depleted T cells, or PBMCs provided the cDNA or gDNA that served as material.

Authors' analysis steps: Nucleated cell counts were estimated from reference gene primer amplification. Generated by immunoSEQ multiplex PCR, the TCRdb table keeps only in-frame clones and is missing some. That table furnishes V, J and clone size, whereas the DNA furnished D and trimming. The table lists a few hundred thousand clones, under 90% of them singletons. While infection was still active, Seattle patients were enrolled and then followed longitudinally. The receptor's source is a young woman with COVID-19, enrolled during active disease. The sample comprised peripheral blood.

For the CDR3, the DNA is TGTGCCAGCAGTTTTTGGGGGGGCGCCGGCTACACCTTC. Encoded protein: CASSFWGGAGYTF. V is TRBV28 and J is TRBJ1-2; tentative D call: TRBD1 (6 bases). Germline values: CDR1 MDHEN, CDR2 SYDVKM. Trimming took off 3 bases at V and 8 bases at J, with 13 bases between the two ends. This CDR3 is 13 amino acids long.